Given below is one T cell receptor (beta chain) in context. The antigen remains unidentified. The CDR3 is 12 residues long. CDR1 and CDR2 from the germline V gene are MNHEY and SVGAGI. This entry is derived from a study of cytomegalovirus exposure and HLA in healthy donors. In the PCR, 60 Vbeta and 13 Jbeta primers were used. Sequenced by immunoSEQ multiplex PCR; TCRdb stores in-frame clones only, minus some. The table includes about 170,000 clones, around four fifths detected once. Study results and limitations: Data from an earlier analysis indicated that most TCR beta V segments were productive either about 87% or about 30% of the time. Later analysis found that TCR beta chains associated with HLA were more clonally expanded than other, equally common chains.

The chain is built from TRBV6-5 and TRBJ2-5; TRBD2 might be the D (5 bases). The end of the DNA is better explained by TRBJ2-7, so the J call may be wrong. Sample: PBMCs. The origin of this receptor is a female donor in good health and CMV-seronegative. The CDR3 loop reads CASTNGDYEQYF. The CDR3 nucleotides read TGTGCCAGCACCAACGGGGACTACGAGCAGTACTTC.